Presented here are 30 T cell receptor beta chains from one specimen sequenced in a study of cytomegalovirus exposure and HLA in healthy donors. The PCR employed 60 Vbeta primers together with 13 Jbeta primers. Clones were read by immunoSEQ multiplex PCR, and TCRdb kept only the in-frame ones, dropping some. The data contain nearly 300,000 clones, around 86% of them singletons. The sample consisted of PBMCs. Every receptor here comes from a man in his forties in good health and CMV-seropositive.

V usage is TRBV7-2 and J usage is TRBJ2-1; the match to TRBD1 covers 10 bases. The CDR3 spans 16 residues. The germline CDR1 and CDR2 sequences are SGHTA and FQGNSA. Trimming removed 1 base from V and 9 bases from J; junction bases left unmatched: 9. The CDR3 DNA reads TGTGCCAGCAGCTTAGTTCCGACAGGGGGCTGGAGTGAGCAGTTCTTC. It translates to CASSLVPTGGWSEQFF.

In DNA form, the CDR3 reads TGTGCCAGCGTCAGGGGGAACACTGAAGCTTTCTTT. Amino acid sequence: CASVRGNTEAFF. The chain combines TRBV6-5 with TRBJ1-1; D is perhaps TRBD1 (6 bases). CDR1 and CDR2 from the germline V gene are MNHEY and SVGAGI. This CDR3 spans 12 amino acids. Trimming shortened V by 8 bases and J by 1 base, and 8 bases separated the two germline ends.

The chain links TRBV2 to TRBJ1-3; D might be TRBD1 (6 bases). Looked up from germline, CDR1 is SNHLY and CDR2 is FYNNEI. CDR3 size: 17 residues. V was cut by 0 bases and J by 0 bases, with 12 bases left in between. The CDR3 region is CASSEAPGQLSGNTIYF. The CDR3 DNA sequence: TGTGCCAGCAGTGAAGCGCCCGGACAGCTCTCTGGAAACACCATATATTTT.

This chain links TRBV5-5 with TRBJ1-5, with D possibly being TRBD1 (6 bases). With 2 bases removed from V and 5 bases from J, the gap between germline ends came to 11 bases. From germline, CDR1 is SGHKS and CDR2 YYEKEE (reference sequence). The CDR3 has 14 residues. CDR3 loop: CASSLTNRDQPQHF. CDR3 in DNA: TGTGCCAGCAGCTTAACAAACAGGGATCAGCCCCAGCATTTT. Complete variable domain (other parts from reference TRBV5-5 and TRBJ1-5): DAGVTQSPTHLIKTRGQQVTLRCSPISGHKSVSWYQQVLGQGPQFIFQYYEKEERGRGNFPDRFSARQFPNYSSELNVNALLLGDSALYLCASSLTNRDQPQHFGDGTRLSIL.

This clone has a count of ten or more. The chain links TRBV19 to TRBJ1-5, with D perhaps TRBD1 (5 bases). The germline V gene has CDR1 LNHDA and CDR2 SQIVND (reference sequence). CDR3 length: 14 residues. Trimming removed 5 bases from V and 2 bases from J, with 10 bases in between. The CDR3 DNA is TGTGCCAGTAGTCCTCAACAGGGCAATCAGCCCCAGCATTTT. Translated: CASSPQQGNQPQHF.

The V and J genes are TRBV27 and TRBJ2-7; 9 bases match TRBD2. This CDR3 comprises 15 residues. Germline-derived CDR1 and CDR2 are MNHEY and SMNVEV (reference sequence). The ends lost 5 bases at V and 3 bases at J; junction bases unmatched: 8. The CDR3 reads CASSTGPSGIYEQYF. The CDR3 coding sequence is TGTGCCAGCAGTACCGGGCCTAGCGGGATCTACGAGCAGTACTTC.

This clone was found a few times. V usage is TRBV6-5 and J usage is TRBJ1-1; D unresolved. The V end was cut by 5 bases, the J end by 1 base, with 5 bases between. This CDR3 spans 12 amino acids. Germline V CDR1 and CDR2: MNHEY, SVGAGI. The DNA for the CDR3 is TGTGCCAGCAGTCGTTCGAACACTGAAGCTTTCTTT. Translated: CASSRSNTEAFF.

The chain couples TRBV6-5 to TRBJ1-5, with 12 bases identical to TRBD1. The trim removed 7 bases at V and 6 bases at J, leaving 4 bases unmatched. The CDR3 is made up of 14 amino acids. Per the germline V gene, CDR1 is MNHEY and CDR2 is SVGAGI. The DNA for the CDR3 is TGTGCCAGCACCGGGACAGGGGGCGTTCAGCCCCAGCATTTT. This sequence encodes CASTGTGGVQPQHF.

The chain joins TRBV9 to TRBJ2-3; TRBD1 might be the D (6 bases). Per germline, CDR1 SGDLS and CDR2 YYNGEE. The CDR3 spans 16 residues. Trimming removed 0 bases at V and 0 bases at J, with 11 bases between. The CDR3: CASSVVSDSSTDTQYF. CDR3 DNA: TGTGCCAGCAGCGTAGTATCGGACAGCAGCACAGATACGCAGTATTTT.

This chain joins TRBV28 and TRBJ2-5; 8 bases map to TRBD1. V gave up 6 bases and J gave up 2 bases; unmatched junction bases: 8. Germline-derived CDR1 and CDR2 are MDHEN and SYDVKM. The CDR3 runs to 15 residues. CDR3 nucleotide sequence: TGTGCCAGCAGCCGCATAGGGGACAGGCAAGAGACCCAGTACTTC. Its protein product is CASSRIGDRQETQYF. Variable domain in full (rest from reference TRBV28 and TRBJ2-5): DVKVTQSSRYLVKRTGEKVFLECVQDMDHENMFWYRQDPGLGLRLIYFSYDVKMKEKGDIPEGYSVSREKKERFSLILESASTNQTSMYLCASSRIGDRQETQYFGPGTRLLVL.

This clone was seen only a few times. The chain has TRBV11-2 and TRBJ2-1, with 14 bases identical to TRBD2. Germline V gene lookup returns CDR1 SGHAT and CDR2 FQNNGV. Trimming at V came to 5 bases and at J to 0 bases, leaving 9 bases not matched to a gene. CDR3 size: 19 residues. The CDR3 loop is CASSDGTSGSLSSYNEQFF. DNA of the CDR3: TGTGCCAGCAGCGACGGGACTAGCGGGAGTCTCAGCTCCTACAATGAGCAGTTCTTC.

The chain links TRBV28 to TRBJ2-5; 7 nucleotides line up with TRBD1. V dropped 6 bases and J dropped 2; count of bases not matched to a gene: 9. Germline V gene lookup returns CDR1 MDHEN and CDR2 SYDVKM. The CDR3 loop spans 15 amino acids. This chain's CDR3 is CASSYLGGGQETQYF. CDR3 bases: TGTGCCAGCAGCTACCTAGGGGGCGGGCAAGAGACCCAGTACTTC.

The rearrangement joins TRBV19 to TRBJ1-5; perhaps TRBD1 as D (5 bases). Germline CDR1 is LNHDA and CDR2 is SQIVND (reference sequence). The CDR3 has 15 residues. V was trimmed by 8 bases and J by 0 bases, leaving 14 bases between them. Here the CDR3 reads CASGWGTSSNQPQHF. For the CDR3, the DNA is TGTGCCAGTGGCTGGGGGACTTCTAGCAATCAGCCCCAGCATTTT.

This sequence joins TRBV5-8 and TRBJ1-5; possible D gene TRBD1, 6 bases. V lost 0 bases and J lost 6, with 16 bases in between. This CDR3 region has 16 residues. Germline CDR1 reads SGHTS; CDR2 reads YDEGEE. CDR3 coding DNA: TGTGCCAGCAGCTTGGCCGTGGGCAGGGGAACTCAGCCCCAGCATTTT. This translates into CASSLAVGRGTQPQHF.

V is TRBV30 and J is TRBJ2-1, with TRBD2 matching over 10 bases. The CDR3 is 14 amino acids. The germline V gene encodes CDR1 GTSNPN and CDR2 SVGIG (reference sequence). After removal of 0 bases from V and 15 bases from J, the junction contained 11 bases not matched to a gene. CDR3 region: CAWSVLGAGGPGFF. The CDR3 DNA reads as TGTGCCTGGAGTGTACTCGGAGCGGGAGGGCCGGGGTTCTTC. Using reference TRBV30 and TRBJ2-1 for the parts outside the CDR3, the full variable domain is SQTIHQWPATLVQPVGSPLSLECTVEGTSNPNLYWYRQAAGRGLQLLFYSVGIGQISSEVPQNLSASRPQDRQFILSSKKLLLSDSGFYLCAWSVLGAGGPGFFGPGTRLTVL.

The table lists this clone with a few counts. The V gene is TRBV30, the J gene TRBJ1-1; D is perhaps TRBD1 (5 bases). Germline CDR1 is GTSNPN and CDR2 is SVGIG (reference sequence). Deletions cut 6 bases from V and 1 base from J, with 12 bases between. This CDR3 is 13 amino acids long. CDR3 residues: CACSLGGNTEAFF. CDR3 nucleotide sequence: TGTGCCTGCTCACTGGGGGGGAACACTGAAGCTTTCTTT.

The rearrangement uses TRBV7-9 and TRBJ2-2, with TRBD2 matching over 11 bases. The V gene end was trimmed by 6 bases and the J gene end by 1 base; junction bases not matched to a gene: 1. Germline V gene lookup returns CDR1 SEHNR and CDR2 FQNEAQ (reference sequence). The CDR3 length is 15 residues. The CDR3 here is CASSGLAGNTGELFF. CDR3 in DNA: TGTGCCAGCAGTGGACTAGCGGGGAACACCGGGGAGCTGTTTTTT.

The rearrangement uses TRBV5-1 and TRBJ2-1; D is uncertain. Trimming removed 1 base from V and 8 bases from J, with 19 bases in between. The CDR3 covers 16 residues. Germline V gene sequence: CDR1 SGHRS, CDR2 YFSETQ. The CDR3 nucleotides are TGCGCCAGCAGCTTGTCGAATCCGAACTCGGCGGATGAGCAGTTCTTC. Residues: CASSLSNPNSADEQFF. The entire variable domain, with the rest obtained from reference TRBV5-1 and TRBJ2-1, is as follows: KAGVTQTPRYLIKTRGQQVTLSCSPISGHRSVSWYQQTPGQGLQFLFEYFSETQRNKGNFPGRFSGRQFSNSRSEMNVSTLELGDSALYLCASSLSNPNSADEQFFGPGTRLTVL.

The chain recombines TRBV11-3 with TRBJ2-1, with 11 nucleotides matching TRBD2. The germline V gene encodes CDR1 SGHNT and CDR2 YENEEA. The CDR3 is 15 amino acids. J was trimmed by 5 bases and V by 8 bases; bases with no gene match: 8. In DNA, the CDR3 is TGTGCCAGCTCGAACGAACTAGCGGGAGACAATGAGCAGTTCTTC. Encoded protein: CASSNELAGDNEQFF.

As regards this clone: Compared with germline, one end of the junction differs, possibly owing to a read error. The chain recombines TRBV7-7 with TRBJ2-1; 11 nucleotides line up with TRBD2. The CDR3 loop spans 15 amino acids. The germline CDR1 and CDR2 sequences are SSHAT and FNYEAQ (reference sequence). The DNA of the CDR3 is TGTGCTAGCAGCCGGGGACTAGCGGACTTAAATGAGCAGTTCTTC. This encodes CASSRGLADLNEQFF. The full variable domain, in which reference TRBV7-7 and TRBJ2-1 provide the parts outside the CDR3, is GAGVSQSPRYKVTKRGQDVTLRCDPISSHATLYWYQQALGQGPEFLTYFNYEAQPDKSGLPSDRFSAERPEGSISTLTIQRTEQRDSAMYRCASSRGLADLNEQFFGPGTRLTVL.

V usage is TRBV15 and J usage is TRBJ2-1, with a weak D call TRBD1 (6 bases). Germline V CDR1 and CDR2: LNHNV, YYDKDF (reference sequence). Trimming removed 6 bases from V and 2 bases from J, with 14 bases in between. CDR3 size: 15 residues. The CDR3 here is CATSHQGPTYNEQFF. CDR3 nucleotide sequence: TGTGCCACCAGTCATCAGGGGCCCACCTACAATGAGCAGTTCTTC.

The gene calls are TRBV10-3 and TRBJ2-5, with 8 bases that match TRBD2. This CDR3 comprises 13 residues. V shed 5 bases and J 5 bases; nucleotides not matched to a gene: 4. CDR1 ENHRY and CDR2 SYGVKD come from the germline V gene. CDR3 protein: CAISQRELETQYF. DNA of the CDR3: TGTGCCATCAGTCAGCGGGAGTTGGAGACCCAGTACTTC.

The rearrangement joins TRBV28 to TRBJ1-3, with 7 bases aligning to TRBD1. The CDR3 spans 13 residues. V lost 6 bases, J lost 4 bases, and 3 bases stayed unmatched. Germline-derived CDR1 and CDR2 are MDHEN and SYDVKM. CDR3 loop: CASRDRFGNTIYF. CDR3 coding DNA: TGTGCCAGCAGGGACAGGTTCGGAAACACCATATATTTT.

A single count supports this clone. The V and J genes are TRBV15 and TRBJ2-1; D is uncertain. CDR3 length: 16 amino acids. From germline, CDR1 is LNHNV and CDR2 YYDKDF (reference sequence). Trimming took off 0 bases at V and 7 bases at J, with 16 bases between the two ends. The CDR3 here is CATSRDRTVFWNEQFF. CDR3 DNA: TGTGCCACCAGCAGAGATCGAACGGTCTTCTGGAATGAGCAGTTCTTC.

The V and J genes are TRBV10-1 and TRBJ2-3, with TRBD1 matching over 11 bases. V dropped 6 bases and J dropped 4; count of bases not matched to a gene: 3. CDR3 size: 14 residues. In germline, CDR1 is WNHNN, CDR2 SYGVQD (reference sequence). The CDR3 protein is CASSQDRGPDTQYF. DNA of the CDR3: TGCGCCAGCAGCCAGGACAGGGGGCCAGATACGCAGTATTTT.

This clone was seen only a few times. Here the CDR3 DNA reads TGCGCCAGCAGCTTGGTCAGGGATGAAAAACTGTTTTTT. This sequence encodes CASSLVRDEKLFF. The rearrangement links TRBV5-1 to TRBJ1-4; TRBD1 might be the D (5 bases). Germline V lookup: CDR1 SGHRS, CDR2 YFSETQ. Trimming took off 0 bases at V and 6 bases at J, with 6 bases between the two ends. The CDR3 length is 13 residues. Complete variable domain (other parts from reference TRBV5-1 and TRBJ1-4): KAGVTQTPRYLIKTRGQQVTLSCSPISGHRSVSWYQQTPGQGLQFLFEYFSETQRNKGNFPGRFSGRQFSNSRSEMNVSTLELGDSALYLCASSLVRDEKLFFGSGTQLSVL.

The chain joins TRBV5-6 to TRBJ1-2; D may be TRBD1 (6 bases). This CDR3 is 14 amino acids long. Germline V gene data show CDR1 as SGHDT and CDR2 as YYEEEE. Trimming removed 3 bases from V and 6 bases from J, with 15 bases in between. The CDR3 spells CASSSPTGADGYTF. The DNA of the CDR3 is TGTGCCAGCAGCTCGCCGACAGGCGCGGATGGCTACACCTTC.

The chain combines TRBV11-2 with TRBJ2-7; the D is unclear. The length of the CDR3 is 13 residues. Germline assignment: CDR1 SGHAT and CDR2 FQNNGV. V gave up 5 bases and J gave up 5 bases, with 13 bases separating them. CDR3 sequence (DNA): TGTGCCAGCAGCCCGGGTGGAGTCCACGAGCAGTACTTC. This codes for CASSPGGVHEQYF.

The chain joins TRBV28 to TRBJ2-1; 10 bases agree with TRBD2. V lost 2 bases and J lost 6; bases outside the gene matches: 1. CDR1 MDHEN and CDR2 SYDVKM come from the germline V gene. There are 14 residues in the CDR3. The CDR3 loop reads CASSLPSGSNEQFF. CDR3 coding DNA: TGTGCCAGCAGTTTACCTAGCGGGAGCAATGAGCAGTTCTTC. Complete variable domain (other parts from reference TRBV28 and TRBJ2-1): DVKVTQSSRYLVKRTGEKVFLECVQDMDHENMFWYRQDPGLGLRLIYFSYDVKMKEKGDIPEGYSVSREKKERFSLILESASTNQTSMYLCASSLPSGSNEQFFGPGTRLTVL.

The V and J genes are TRBV21-1 and TRBJ2-7; no check of the table's D call, TRBD1, against the DNA was made. TRBV21-1 is a known pseudogene. The CDR3 is 16 residues long. The chain's CDR3 is CASPDRGRFSVYEQYF. The CDR3 DNA reads as TGTGCCAGCCCCGACAGGGGGCGCTTTTCTGTTTACGAGCAGTACTTC.